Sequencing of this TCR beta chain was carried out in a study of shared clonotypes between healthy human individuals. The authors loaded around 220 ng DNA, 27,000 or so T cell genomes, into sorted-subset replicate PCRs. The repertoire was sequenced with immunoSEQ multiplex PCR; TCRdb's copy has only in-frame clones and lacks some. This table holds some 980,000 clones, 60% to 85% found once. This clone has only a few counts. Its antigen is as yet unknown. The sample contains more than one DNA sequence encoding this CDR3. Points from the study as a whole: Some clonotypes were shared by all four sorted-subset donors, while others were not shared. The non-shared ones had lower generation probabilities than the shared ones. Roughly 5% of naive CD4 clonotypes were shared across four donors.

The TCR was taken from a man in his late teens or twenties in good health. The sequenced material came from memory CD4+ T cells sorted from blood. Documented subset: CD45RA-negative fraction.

CDR3 region: CASSTQSAGELFF. The DNA of the CDR3 is TGTGCCAGTAGTACGCAGTCCGCCGGGGAGCTGTTTTTT. The chain couples TRBV19 to TRBJ2-2, with no clear D. The V gene's germline CDR1 is LNHDA and CDR2 SQIVND (reference sequence). The CDR3 runs 13 residues. V was shortened by 4 bases and J by 6 bases, with 9 bases between the two germline ends.